Presented here are 27 T cell receptor beta chains from one specimen sequenced in a study of cytomegalovirus exposure and HLA in healthy donors. Profiling relied on immunoSEQ multiplex PCR, and the TCRdb table lists in-frame clones only, not all of them. This sample has about 130,000 clones, with roughly 90% found just once. Sequencing input: PBMCs. These receptors all come from a woman under 30 in good health and CMV-seronegative.

The chain joins TRBV14 to TRBJ2-5, with 8 bases matching TRBD2. Germline loops: CDR1 SGHDN, CDR2 FVKESK. The V segment lost 2 bases and the J segment 1 base; nucleotides outside the gene matches: 3. There are 15 residues in the CDR3. The CDR3 bases are TGTGCCAGCAGCCAACGAACTAGCGGCCAAGAGACCCAGTACTTC. Its protein product is CASSQRTSGQETQYF.

The chain has TRBV18 and TRBJ2-7, with D unresolved. The germline V and J ends were trimmed by 6 bases and 6 bases, with 15 bases remaining between them. There are 13 residues in the CDR3. CDR1 is KGHSH and CDR2 is LQKENI in the germline V gene. The CDR3 DNA follows: TGTGCCAGCTCCCTCAGTAATTCGGGCGAGCAGTACTTC. This codes for CASSLSNSGEQYF.

This sequence joins TRBV12-5 and TRBJ2-5; TRBD2 matches at 12 bases. The CDR3 sequence is 15 residues long. The germline V gene encodes CDR1 LGHNT and CDR2 FRNRAP. With V trimmed by 5 bases and J by 3 bases, 4 bases remained unmatched. In DNA, the CDR3 is TGTGCTAGTGGTCTTAGGACTAGCGGGGAAGAGACCCAGTACTTC. It specifies CASGLRTSGEETQYF.

The chain's CDR3 is CASSLDRIETQYF. CDR3 nucleotide sequence: TGTGCCAGCAGCCTCGACAGAATAGAGACCCAGTACTTC. This chain connects TRBV7-2 to TRBJ2-5, with a weak D call TRBD1 (5 bases). V dropped 5 bases and J dropped 4 bases, with 11 bases sitting between them. The CDR3 totals 13 residues. The germline gives CDR1 SGHTA, CDR2 FQGNSA.

CDR3 nucleotide sequence: TGTGCCCTTCAGGGGACTAGCGGCAGCTCCTACAATGAGCAGTTCTTC. The encoded protein is CALQGTSGSSYNEQFF. The chain employs TRBV7-9 and TRBJ2-1; 11 nucleotides match TRBD2. Germline CDR1 is SEHNR and CDR2 is FQNEAQ (reference sequence). This CDR3 is built from 16 residues. The trim removed 11 bases at V and 0 bases at J, leaving 9 bases unmatched. Together with reference TRBV7-9 and TRBJ2-1, the CDR3 gives the full variable domain: DTGVSQNPRHKITKRGQNVTFRCDPISEHNRLYWYRQTLGQGPEFLTYFQNEAQLEKSRLLSDRFSAERPKGSFSTLEIQRTEQGDSAMYLCALQGTSGSSYNEQFFGPGTRLTVL.

The chain carries TRBV13 and TRBJ2-4; 8 nucleotides align to TRBD1. CDR3 size: 18 residues. CDR1 is PRHDT and CDR2 is FYEKMQ in the germline V gene (reference sequence). V lost 1 base and J lost 2; bases outside the gene matches: 10. The CDR3 DNA sequence: TGTGCCAGCAGCTTAGTTGGGGCAGGGGGCGCGACCAAAAACATTCAGTACTTC. It codes for CASSLVGAGGATKNIQYF.

This rearrangement joins TRBV5-1 to TRBJ2-5, with 7 bases identical to TRBD1. V was pared by 0 bases and J by 4 bases, with 9 bases of the junction left unmatched. Germline V gives CDR1 SGHRS, CDR2 YFSETQ. The CDR3 sequence is 16 residues long. CDR3 nucleotides: TGCGCCAGCAGCTTGGTGCCAGGGGGAATCGGAGAGACCCAGTACTTC. Encoded protein: CASSLVPGGIGETQYF.

The chain uses TRBV6-5 and TRBJ1-2; TRBD1 aligns across 9 bases. Germline V CDR1 and CDR2: MNHEY, SVGAGI. There are 16 residues in the CDR3. Trimming cost V 2 bases and J 6 bases; bases outside gene matches: 10. CDR3 residues: CASSYAEGQGLDGYTF. CDR3 DNA: TGTGCCAGCAGTTACGCGGAGGGACAGGGTCTGGATGGCTACACCTTC.

The CDR3 loop is CASSQVLAGGPVGTDTQYF. The CDR3 nucleotides read TGTGCCAGCAGCCAGGTTCTAGCGGGAGGGCCGGTCGGCACAGATACGCAGTATTTT. The V and J genes are TRBV4-2 and TRBJ2-3; TRBD2 matches 12 bases. The length of the CDR3 is 19 residues. Germline CDR1 reads LGHNA; CDR2 reads YNFKEQ. Trimming removed 3 bases from V and 1 base from J; junction bases left unmatched: 11.

The chain employs TRBV5-4 and TRBJ2-7, with 7 nucleotides matching TRBD1. Losses at the gene ends were 4 bases for V and 1 base for J; bases not matched to a gene: 2. This CDR3 comprises 13 residues. The germline gives CDR1 SGHNT, CDR2 YYREEE (reference sequence). The CDR3 reads CASSRGQSYEQYF. For the CDR3, the DNA is TGTGCCAGCAGCCGGGGACAGTCCTACGAGCAGTACTTC.

The sample holds a few counts of this clone. Its ends do not fully match the called genes, so a read error is possible. This chain's CDR3 is CASSLSEGIFETQYF. CDR3 in DNA: TGTGCCAGCAGTCTATCGGAGGGGATCTTTGAGACCCAGTACTTC. The rearrangement links TRBV27 to TRBJ2-5; tentatively, D is TRBD2 (6 bases). CDR3 length: 15 amino acids. The germline gives CDR1 MNHEY, CDR2 SMNVEV (reference sequence).

The rearrangement links TRBV6-4 to TRBJ1-4; 10 bases match TRBD1. After removal of 6 bases from V and 5 bases from J, the junction contained 6 bases not matched to a gene. This CDR3 spans 15 amino acids. Looked up from germline, CDR1 is MRHNA and CDR2 is SNTAGT. The CDR3 DNA follows: TGTGCCAGCAGACCCCCGGGACAGGGGAATGAAAAACTGTTTTTT. Encoded protein: CASRPPGQGNEKLFF.

The chain links TRBV7-8 to TRBJ2-7, with 9 positions matching TRBD2. Germline CDR1 and CDR2: SGHVS and FQNEAQ. Trimming cost V 1 base and J 6 bases; bases outside gene matches: 1. The CDR3 has 13 residues. CDR3: CASSLGGRAEQYF. CDR3 DNA: TGTGCCAGCAGCTTAGGCGGGAGGGCCGAGCAGTACTTC.

The rearrangement joins TRBV6-1 to TRBJ2-3; 9 bases match TRBD2. This CDR3 has 14 amino acids. Germline V gene lookup returns CDR1 MNHNS and CDR2 SASEGT. With V trimmed by 1 base and J by 8 bases, 4 bases remained unmatched. CDR3 sequence (DNA): TGTGCCAGCAGTGAAGTGGCGGGAGGGCCTACGCAGTATTTT. Translated, it gives CASSEVAGGPTQYF.

The chain links TRBV27 to TRBJ2-1, with TRBD2 identical over 10 bases. Trimming took 6 bases from V and 7 from J; bases not matched to a gene: 15. The CDR3 is 17 amino acids. The V gene's germline CDR1 is MNHEY and CDR2 SMNVEV (reference sequence). The CDR3 nucleotides read TGTGCCAGCAGCCCTTATGGCCTAGCGGGAGTTGGGAATGAGCAGTTCTTC. This sequence encodes CASSPYGLAGVGNEQFF.

The rearrangement joins TRBV11-3 to TRBJ2-1; TRBD2 matches 12 bases. CDR3 size: 14 residues. Germline V gene lookup returns CDR1 SGHNT and CDR2 YENEEA. With V trimmed by 2 bases and J by 15 bases, 8 bases remained unmatched. The chain's CDR3 is CASSLRTSGTGRFF. The CDR3 nucleotides are TGTGCCAGCAGCTTAAGGACTAGCGGGACAGGACGGTTCTTC. The full variable domain, completed using reference TRBV11-3 and TRBJ2-1, is EAGVVQSPRYKIIEKKQPVAFWCNPISGHNTLYWYLQNLGQGPELLIRYENEEAVDDSQLPKDRFSAERLKGVDSTLKIQPAELGDSAVYLCASSLRTSGTGRFFGPGTRLTVL.

The CDR3 nucleotides are TGCAGCGTGCTCCCGGGACAAGGGGTCACTGAAGCTTTCTTT. This gives the protein CSVLPGQGVTEAFF. The chain combines TRBV29-1 with TRBJ1-1; possible D gene TRBD1, 6 bases. Germline V CDR1 and CDR2: SQVTM, ANQGSEA. Trimming took 6 bases from V and 4 from J, leaving 18 bases between them. The length of the CDR3 is 14 residues.

This clone was recorded a few times. This rearrangement joins TRBV7-2 to TRBJ1-5; D ambiguous. The germline V and J ends were trimmed by 3 bases and 7 bases, with 13 bases remaining between them. The CDR3 runs 14 residues. Germline CDR1 and CDR2: SGHTA and FQGNSA. The DNA for the CDR3 is TGTGCCAGCAGCTTGTTGCCCCTACGGCAGCCCCAGCATTTT. It specifies CASSLLPLRQPQHF. Looking up the rest from reference TRBV7-2 and TRBJ1-5 gives the full variable domain: GAGVSQSPSNKVTEKGKDVELRCDPISGHTALYWYRQSLGQGLEFLIYFQGNSAPDKSGLPSDRFSAERTGGSVSTLTIQRTQQEDSAVYLCASSLLPLRQPQHFGDGTRLSIL.

This chain connects TRBV5-1 to TRBJ2-1, with 9 bases aligning to TRBD1. Germline V lookup: CDR1 SGHRS, CDR2 YFSETQ. V trimming: 3 bases; J trimming: 2 bases; junction bases outside the gene matches: 6. CDR3 length: 16 residues. The CDR3 sequence is CASSSQGAFTYNEQFF. CDR3 coding DNA: TGCGCCAGCAGCTCACAGGGGGCCTTCACCTACAATGAGCAGTTCTTC.

The chain couples TRBV9 to TRBJ2-4, with 7 nucleotides matching TRBD1. Germline CDR1 SGDLS, CDR2 YYNGEE. Trimming cost V 3 bases and J 5 bases; bases outside gene matches: 17. The CDR3 consists of 18 residues. CDR3 sequence: CASSASRNHGQAENIQYF. CDR3 coding DNA: TGTGCCAGCAGCGCTAGTAGGAATCACGGACAGGCGGAAAACATTCAGTACTTC. Based on the CDR3 plus reference TRBV9 and TRBJ2-4, the full variable domain is DSGVTQTPKHLITATGQRVTLRCSPRSGDLSVYWYQQSLDQGLQFLIQYYNGEERAKGNILERFSAQQFPDLHSELNLSSLELGDSALYFCASSASRNHGQAENIQYFGAGTRLSVL.

The chain combines TRBV28 with TRBJ2-2; TRBD2 is a possible D gene (5 bases). V lost 6 bases and J lost 6, with 14 bases in between. The CDR3 has 14 amino acids. Germline CDR1 reads MDHEN; CDR2 reads SYDVKM. Written as DNA, the CDR3 is TGTGCCAGCAGGGAGGTGGCTGGGGCCGGGGAGCTGTTTTTT. It encodes CASREVAGAGELFF.

The count of this clone is one. This sequence joins TRBV14 and TRBJ2-1, with 10 bases lining up with TRBD2. V lost 1 base, J lost 4 bases, and 4 bases stayed unmatched. The CDR3 is 16 amino acids. CDR1 and CDR2 from the germline V gene are SGHDN and FVKESK. This CDR3 reads CASSQVISGRYNEQFF. CDR3 DNA: TGTGCCAGCAGCCAAGTAATTAGCGGGAGGTACAATGAGCAGTTCTTC.

The V and J genes are TRBV6-1 and TRBJ2-7, with 12 bases identical to TRBD1. The germline V gene encodes CDR1 MNHNS and CDR2 SASEGT. CDR3 length equals 15 residues. The ends lost 6 bases at V and 2 bases at J; junction bases unmatched: 5. For the CDR3, the DNA is TGTGCCAGCAGCGAGGGACAGGGGGCAACCTACGAGCAGTACTTC. Protein: CASSEGQGATYEQYF.

V is TRBV9 and J is TRBJ2-3; D may be TRBD2 (6 bases). Trimming left V 3 bases short and J 4 bases short, with 18 bases between. Germline V gene data show CDR1 as SGDLS and CDR2 as YYNGEE. The CDR3 runs 16 residues. This CDR3 is CASSATGTLVADTQYF. The CDR3 DNA reads as TGTGCCAGCAGCGCCACCGGGACTCTTGTCGCAGATACGCAGTATTTT.

J is TRBJ2-5 and V is TRBV7-9; 9 bases align to TRBD2. V lost 2 bases, J lost 1 base, and 5 bases stayed unmatched. Germline V gene data show CDR1 as SEHNR and CDR2 as FQNEAQ (reference sequence). This CDR3 is built from 16 residues. CDR3 sequence (DNA): TGTGCCAGCAGCTTACTAGCGGGATTAAGCCAAGAGACCCAGTACTTC. Its protein product is CASSLLAGLSQETQYF.

Here the CDR3 DNA reads TGTGCCAGCAGCATAGGAGGCATGCAAGAGACCCAGTACTTC. Protein product: CASSIGGMQETQYF. The chain uses TRBV21-1 and TRBJ2-5; the table's D call, TRBD2, has no DNA check behind it. TRBV21-1 is termed a pseudogene. This CDR3 spans 14 amino acids.

CDR3 in DNA: TGTGCCAGCAGCCCCACAGGGGAGAGGACCGGGGAGCTGTTTTTT. Translated, it gives CASSPTGERTGELFF. V usage is TRBV7-9 and J usage is TRBJ2-2, with 7 positions matching TRBD1. Looked up from germline, CDR1 is SEHNR and CDR2 is FQNEAQ (reference sequence). CDR3 length: 15 amino acids. The junction had 8 bases not matched to a gene; V was cut back by 5 bases and J by 5 bases.